This T cell receptor (beta chain) emerged from a study of lymphopenia after photon versus proton radiotherapy. Only in-frame clones appear in the TCRdb table, and some are missing; sequencing was by immunoSEQ multiplex PCR. Of 25,000 to 35,000 clones in the sample, approximately 89% are singletons; the top ten hold 6% to 8.5%. The V segment lost 0 bases and the J segment 6 bases; nucleotides outside the gene matches: 7. In germline, CDR1 is SGHNT, CDR2 YYREEE (reference sequence). This CDR3 is built from 18 residues. The sample in question was peripheral blood, obtained from a patient treated with proton-based radiotherapy. The sequence derives from a woman between 65 and 79 years old with pancreatic cancer. Some clones in this sample may be carry-over from other donors' samples. This chain uses TRBV5-4 with TRBJ2-2; 14 nucleotides align to TRBD2. The CDR3 is CASSLGGTSGSKAGELFF. The DNA of the CDR3 is TGTGCCAGCAGCTTGGGTGGGACTAGCGGGAGTAAGGCCGGGGAGCTGTTTTTT. Combining the CDR3 with reference TRBV5-4 and TRBJ2-2 gives the whole variable domain ETGVTQSPTHLIKTRGQQVTLRCSSQSGHNTVSWYQQALGQGPQFIFQYYREEENGRGNFPPRFSGLQFPNYSSELNVNALELDDSALYLCASSLGGTSGSKAGELFFGEGSRLTVL.